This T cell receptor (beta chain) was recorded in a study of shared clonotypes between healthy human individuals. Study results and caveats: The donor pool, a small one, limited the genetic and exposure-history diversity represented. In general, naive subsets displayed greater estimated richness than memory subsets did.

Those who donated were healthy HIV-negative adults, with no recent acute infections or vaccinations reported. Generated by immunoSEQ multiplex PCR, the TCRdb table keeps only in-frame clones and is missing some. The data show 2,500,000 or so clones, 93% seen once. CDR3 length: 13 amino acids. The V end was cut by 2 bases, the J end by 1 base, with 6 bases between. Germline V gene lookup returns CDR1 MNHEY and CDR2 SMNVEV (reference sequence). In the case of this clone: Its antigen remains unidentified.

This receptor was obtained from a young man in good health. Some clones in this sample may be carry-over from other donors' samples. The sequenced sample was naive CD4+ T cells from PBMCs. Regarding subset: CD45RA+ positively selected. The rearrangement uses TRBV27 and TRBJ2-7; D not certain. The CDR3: CASSLTRSYEQYF. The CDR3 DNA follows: TGTGCCAGCAGTTTAACCCGTTCCTACGAGCAGTACTTC.